Presented here are 12 T cell receptor beta chains from one specimen sequenced in a study of Graves' ophthalmopathy and Graves' hyperthyroidism. Amplifying from RNA transcripts, the study obtained TCR beta CDR3 regions. An opening RT-PCR round employed HTBI primers and preceded a second-round multiplex PCR. MiXCR, applied by TCRdb to the multiplex PCR reads, yields one record per CDR3 protein. Found here are a few hundred thousand distinct CDR3 sequences, about 40% of them singletons; the top ten hold about 4%. What was sequenced was peripheral blood or thyroid tissue (not recorded which). The receptors derive from an adult man with Graves' hyperthyroidism.

The genes are TRBV20-1 and TRBJ1-5, with unresolved D. The CDR3 totals 14 residues. The V end was cut by 1 base, the J end by 14 bases, with 21 bases between. Germline CDR1 DFQATT, CDR2 SNEGSKA (reference sequence). This CDR3 is CSARVGIAGGHEHF. CDR3 nucleotide sequence: TGCAGTGCTAGAGTCGGGATAGCGGGAGGTCACGAGCATTTT.

As for this clonotype: Since a much larger clone is just one base distant, this may be a read error. The chain is built from TRBV6-1 and TRBJ2-7; D could derive from TRBD1 or TRBD2 (5 bases each). This CDR3 region has 13 residues. V lost 6 bases and J 0 bases, leaving 9 bases between the germline ends. Germline-derived CDR1 and CDR2 are MNHNS and SASEGT. The CDR3 spells CASRRDPSYEQYF. The DNA for the CDR3 is TGTGCCAGCAGAAGGGACCCCTCCTACGAGCAGTACTTC.

This sequence joins TRBV20-1 and TRBJ1-1; tentative D call: TRBD1 (5 bases). The CDR3 extends over 10 amino acids. Between the trimmed V and J ends, which lost 2 bases and 13 bases, there was a span of 11 bases. CDR1 is DFQATT, CDR2 SNEGSKA, per germline (reference sequence). CDR3 sequence: CSARWTSNFF. DNA for the CDR3: TGCAGTGCTAGATGGACATCGAATTTCTTT.

The chain joins TRBV4-1 to TRBJ2-7; 8 nucleotides align to TRBD2. CDR1 and CDR2 (germline): MGHRA, YSYEKL. The CDR3 runs to 15 residues. V dropped 1 base and J dropped 3; count of bases not matched to a gene: 5. The CDR3 region has the DNA TGCGCCAGCAGCCAAGGTCCGGGAGGGGTCTACGAGCAGTACTTC. As protein: CASSQGPGGVYEQYF.

The V gene is TRBV5-1, the J gene TRBJ2-5; D is unclear. V was clipped by 1 base and J by 5 bases, with 15 bases between them. Germline assignment: CDR1 SGHRS and CDR2 YFSETQ. The CDR3 covers 15 residues. The CDR3 bases are TGCGCCAGCAGCTTGACACCTAACACCGGGGAGACCCAGTACTTC. It translates to CASSLTPNTGETQYF.

The chain recombines TRBV15 with TRBJ1-1; 10 bases fit TRBD1. The CDR3 contains 16 residues. Germline assignment: CDR1 LNHNV and CDR2 YYDKDF (reference sequence). V lost 3 bases and J lost 4; bases outside the gene matches: 8. CDR3 region: CATSSQEGTGATEAFF. In DNA, the CDR3 is TGTGCCACCAGCAGTCAAGAAGGGACAGGGGCCACTGAAGCTTTCTTT.

This clonotype was detected ten times or more. The rearrangement links TRBV2 to TRBJ2-7; a weak D match, TRBD2 (6 bases). The CDR3 is 15 amino acids. CDR1 is SNHLY, CDR2 FYNNEI, per germline. With 3 bases removed from V and 3 bases from J, the gap between germline ends came to 15 bases. The CDR3 DNA sequence: TGTGCCAGCAGTGATTCCGCCGGGAGCTTCTACGAGCAGTACTTC. Protein sequence: CASSDSAGSFYEQYF.

A note on this clonotype: A read error may explain this, as a much larger clone is one base away. The CDR3 loop reads CASSPAETEPTGETQYF. CDR3 coding DNA: TGTGCCAGCAGCCCAGCCGAGACCGAACCCACAGGGGAGACCCAGTACTTC. The chain uses TRBV7-3 and TRBJ2-5, with D maybe TRBD1 (6 bases). This CDR3 spans 17 amino acids. The V end was cut by 5 bases, the J end by 5 bases, with 24 bases between. Germline V gene sequence: CDR1 SGHTA, CDR2 FQGTGA.

This clonotype was recorded at least ten times. The genes are TRBV24-1 and TRBJ1-2, with 12 positions matching TRBD1. Germline values: CDR1 KGHDR, CDR2 SFDVKD. CDR3 length: 17 residues. The V segment lost 11 bases and the J segment 8 bases; nucleotides outside the gene matches: 20. The CDR3 here is CAISPGQGAYGRRGYTF. In DNA, the CDR3 is TGTGCCATTTCTCCGGGACAGGGGGCCTACGGGCGCAGGGGCTACACCTTC.

As regards this clonotype: This may be a read error, as it is one base from a much larger clone. This chain uses TRBV6-6 with TRBJ2-7, with 8 positions matching TRBD1. The V gene's germline CDR1 is MNHNY and CDR2 SVGAGI (reference sequence). The CDR3 has 15 amino acids. CDR3 coding DNA: TGTGCCAGCAGTCACTCGGTGGACAGGGACTACGAGCAGTACTTC. It yields the protein CASSHSVDRDYEQYF.

The CDR3 loop reads CSASGGQGRNEQFF. As DNA, the CDR3 is TGCAGTGCTAGCGGGGGGCAGGGAAGAAATGAGCAGTTCTTC. The chain is built from TRBV20-1 and TRBJ2-1, with a tentative D call TRBD2 (7 bases). Germline V gene data show CDR1 as DFQATT and CDR2 as SNEGSKA (reference sequence). CDR3 size: 14 residues. Trimming pared 3 bases from V and 7 bases from J, leaving 16 bases between.

The rearrangement joins TRBV5-4 to TRBJ2-3; 7 bases are a match to TRBD1. CDR3 length: 16 amino acids. Trimming took 4 bases from V and 5 from J; bases not matched to a gene: 13. Per germline, CDR1 SGHNT and CDR2 YYREEE (reference sequence). The CDR3 is CASSRGQARGGDTQYF. CDR3 nucleotide sequence: TGTGCCAGCAGCCGCGGACAGGCCCGGGGTGGAGATACGCAGTATTTT.